The next 11 T cell receptor beta chains were all read from a single sample in a study of blood T cell repertoires in COVID-19. Repertoires were generated with immunoSEQ multiplex PCR, while TCRdb's copy carries only in-frame clones and drops some. The sample includes just over 250,000 clones, 75% to 95% of them seen just once. Sequencing was performed on peripheral blood. Receptors were obtained from a young adult with COVID-19, enrolled during active disease.

The J gene is TRBJ1-2, the V gene TRBV18; D remains unclear. Germline V gene data show CDR1 as KGHSH and CDR2 as LQKENI. The CDR3 runs to 13 residues. Trimming took off 1 base at V and 7 bases at J, with 10 bases between the two ends. The CDR3 DNA reads as TGTGCCAGCTCACCACGTATTGCGATTGGCTACACCTTC. This translates into CASSPRIAIGYTF.

As for this clone: One junction end does not reproduce the germline sequence, and a read error may be involved. J is TRBJ1-5 and V is TRBV11-3; D ambiguous. The CDR3 totals 12 residues. The germline V gene has CDR1 SGHNT and CDR2 YENEEA. The CDR3 DNA reads as TGTGCCAGCAGCTTAGATCTGCGGCCGGCGATTTTT. Translated, it gives CASSLDLRPAIF.

This clone was recorded only once. One end of the junction is discordant with germline, which a read error may explain. J is TRBJ2-1 and V is TRBV7-7, with 7 positions matching TRBD1. Germline V lookup: CDR1 SSHAT, CDR2 FNYEAQ (reference sequence). This CDR3 region has 13 residues. CDR3 protein: CASSATGADEQFF. DNA for the CDR3: TGTGCTAGCAGCGCAACAGGGGCGGATGAGCAGTTCTTC.

V and J are TRBV28 and TRBJ1-3, with D tentatively TRBD1 (6 bases). The CDR3 sequence is 17 residues long. V lost 3 bases, J lost 0 bases, and 15 bases lay in between. The germline V gene has CDR1 MDHEN and CDR2 SYDVKM. CDR3 sequence (DNA): TGTGCCAGCAGTTTTCCCTGGGGGGGCAACTCTGGAAACACCATATATTTT. As protein: CASSFPWGGNSGNTIYF.

The J gene is TRBJ2-1, the V gene TRBV6-4; maybe TRBD2 (5 bases). The CDR3 totals 15 residues. CDR1 is MRHNA and CDR2 is SNTAGT in the germline V gene. V dropped 6 bases and J dropped 3 bases, with 15 bases sitting between them. The chain's CDR3 is CASSYLAGHYNEQFF. CDR3 nucleotide sequence: TGTGCCAGCAGCTACTTGGCGGGCCACTACAATGAGCAGTTCTTC.

The CDR3 is CASSFGLAGETGELFF. In nucleotides, the CDR3 is TGTGCCAGCAGCTTCGGACTAGCGGGAGAGACCGGGGAGCTGTTTTTT. The chain employs TRBV7-9 and TRBJ2-2, with 13 bases lining up with TRBD2. Trimming removed 3 bases from V and 5 bases from J; junction bases left unmatched: 3. The CDR3 covers 16 residues. CDR1 and CDR2 (germline): SEHNR, FQNEAQ (reference sequence). The whole variable domain, filled in from reference TRBV7-9 and TRBJ2-2, reads DTGVSQNPRHKITKRGQNVTFRCDPISEHNRLYWYRQTLGQGPEFLTYFQNEAQLEKSRLLSDRFSAERPKGSFSTLEIQRTEQGDSAMYLCASSFGLAGETGELFFGEGSRLTVL.

The V and J genes are TRBV7-2 and TRBJ2-5; TRBD2 aligns across 7 bases. The CDR3 is 14 amino acids. CDR1 SGHTA and CDR2 FQGNSA come from the germline V gene. J lost 2 bases, V lost 3 bases, and 3 bases had no gene match. The CDR3 DNA reads TGTGCCAGCAGCTTTCAAGCGGGGCAAGAGACCCAGTACTTC. Translated, it gives CASSFQAGQETQYF.

The J gene is TRBJ1-1, the V gene TRBV7-8, with D maybe TRBD1 (5 bases). The V gene's germline CDR1 is SGHVS and CDR2 FQNEAQ. Trimming left V 4 bases short and J 1 base short, with 16 bases between. This CDR3 spans 16 amino acids. The CDR3 bases are TGTGCCAGCAGCTCACCACACGACAGTACGAACACTGAAGCTTTCTTT. Its translation is CASSSPHDSTNTEAFF.

This chain uses TRBV18 with TRBJ2-1; 7 bases fit TRBD2. The germline V gene has CDR1 KGHSH and CDR2 LQKENI. Unmatched junction bases numbered 13, after V lost 5 bases and J lost 6 bases. This CDR3 spans 16 amino acids. CDR3: CASSKLASLGVNEQFF. In DNA form, the CDR3 reads TGTGCCAGCTCAAAACTAGCGTCCTTGGGAGTCAATGAGCAGTTCTTC. Filled out from reference TRBV18 and TRBJ2-1, the complete variable domain reads NAGVMQNPRHLVRRRGQEARLRCSPMKGHSHVYWYRQLPEEGLKFMVYLQKENIIDESGMPKERFSAEFPKEGPSILRIQQVVRGDSAAYFCASSKLASLGVNEQFFGPGTRLTVL.

The V and J genes are TRBV5-1 and TRBJ1-4; D may be TRBD1 (5 bases). Germline V gene lookup returns CDR1 SGHRS and CDR2 YFSETQ. The V gene lost 7 bases and the J gene lost 7 bases, with 14 bases spanning the gap. The length of the CDR3 is 13 residues. The CDR3 DNA reads as TGCGCCAGCCCCCTACAGGACGGTGAAAAACTGTTTTTT. Its translation: CASPLQDGEKLFF.

The chain employs TRBV19 and TRBJ2-1, with D possibly TRBD1 on 6 matching bases. Trimming shortened V by 2 bases and J by 2 bases, and 10 bases separated the two germline ends. CDR3 length equals 15 residues. Germline V lookup: CDR1 LNHDA, CDR2 SQIVND (reference sequence). CDR3 DNA: TGTGCCAGTAGTATAAACAGGGCACCCTACAATGAGCAGTTCTTC. It encodes CASSINRAPYNEQFF.